What follows is one T cell receptor (beta chain) and its context. Its target antigen remains unknown. No quality values exist for individual bases; no much larger clone is one base distant. TCR repertoires of sorted CD4+ and CD8+ blood T cells from severe aplastic anemia patients and healthy subjects were deep-sequenced in the study. Ficoll-Paque density gradient centrifugation was used to isolate peripheral blood mononuclear cells. Before DNA extraction, CD4+ and CD8+ T cells were sorted with FACS or magnetic beads. This record belongs to a study of CD8+CD57+ T cells in acquired aplastic anemia (dated by TCRdb to the late 2010s). For the study in its entirety: Extracted DNA from sorted CD4+ and CD8+ cells averaged about 2.9 ug, ranging from roughly 0.17 to 30 ug. Mean read counts for healthy donor samples were about 10 million for CD4+ cells and roughly 12 million for CD8+ cells.

Results the study describes overall, beyond this receptor: Patients and healthy controls showed no significant difference in CD8+ Simpson's diversity (P=0.060). Fewer than 30 CD8+ CDR3 sequences were found in both patients and controls but appeared to be highly expressed in patients and within the immunodominant clones of the patients.

In the germline V gene (reference sequence), CDR1 corresponds to SEHNR and CDR2 to FQNEAQ. The CDR3 has 14 amino acids, counting the end cysteine and phenylalanine. Left in the record is the CDR3 DNA by itself, 42 bases read in frame from the first base. At the junction V is shortened by 1 base and J by 4 bases, with 10 bases in between. Genomic DNA served as template for TCR beta VDJ combination and CDR3 sequence profiling. TCR repertoire sequencing was run on an Illumina HiSeq 2000. On the study's bioinformatics: TRBV/TRBJ rearrangement plots, CDR3 size and DJ length profiles, and Simpson's diversity index were used to evaluate the repertoires. The immunodominant clone was defined as the most abundant DNA sequence in deep sequencing data. CDR3 amino acid sequences were checked for sharing between subjects and were compared against published repertoires and the VDJdb database. TCRdb applied fastp at Q25 and MiXCR to the public reads, then kept only in-frame beta chains. Records with the same CDR3 protein are collapsed into one entry carrying the most frequent genes and DNA. It is TCRdb's table, rather than the study itself, that gives the V and J calls and clone size. This sample comprises 35,000 to 45,000 distinct CDR3 sequences, 68% of them detected only once. The ten largest clones represent more than 20% of the sample.

The TCR was taken from a human donor in good health, serving as a control. The sample comprised sorted CD4+, CD8+, or CD8+CD57+ T cells (not recorded which) from PBMCs. In this chain, TRBV7-9 is recombined with TRBJ2-5, with no confident D gene call. The nucleotide sequence is TGTGCCAGCAGCTTAGTGATACTTACAGAGACCCAGTACTTC. It translates as CASSLVILTETQYF.